Each of the 23 T cell receptor beta chains below was sequenced from the same sample in a study of T cell repertoires and HLA-DP antigens. Profiling relied on immunoSEQ multiplex PCR, and the TCRdb table lists in-frame clones only, not all of them. The sample shows about 73,000 clones, about four fifths of them seen only once. These receptors are not linked to any known antigen. The sequenced material came from CD4+ T cells from PBMCs. The receptors here all came from a man in his sixties in good health and CMV-seronegative.

Written as DNA, the CDR3 is TGCGCCAGCAGTTCTTACAGGGGGAGCTCCTACGAGCAGTACTTC. Translated: CASSSYRGSSYEQYF. The V and J genes are TRBV23-1 and TRBJ2-7, with 8 bases lining up with TRBD1. TRBV23-1 is recorded as an ORF, its role being uncertain. This CDR3 contains 15 residues. The trim removed 5 bases at V and 0 bases at J, leaving 6 bases unmatched.

The chain uses TRBV6-6 and TRBJ2-5; 8 bases line up with TRBD2. The CDR3 spans 15 residues. Germline V lookup: CDR1 MNHNY, CDR2 SVGAGI (reference sequence). V shed 6 bases, J shed 1 base, and the junction held 7 bases outside the gene matches. CDR3 region: CASRPGAGGQETQYF. The CDR3 region has the DNA TGTGCCAGCAGGCCGGGGGCGGGGGGCCAAGAGACCCAGTACTTC.

This clone was seen a few times. The chain recombines TRBV27 with TRBJ2-4, with D tentatively TRBD1 or TRBD2 (6 bases each). CDR1 and CDR2 (germline): MNHEY, SMNVEV (reference sequence). V was pared by 2 bases and J by 1 base, with 24 bases between. The CDR3 has 20 amino acids. CDR3 DNA: TGTGCCAGCAGTTTAAGCAGTGGTAGAGGGGAAGGGGGGGCCAAAAACATTCAGTACTTC. It yields the protein CASSLSSGRGEGGAKNIQYF.

This chain joins TRBV5-1 and TRBJ1-5, with D unresolved. This CDR3 spans 15 amino acids. V lost 4 bases to trimming and J lost 2 bases, with 13 bases between them. Germline V CDR1 and CDR2: SGHRS, YFSETQ. This CDR3 reads CASSPDNPGNQPQHF. The DNA of the CDR3 is TGCGCCAGCAGCCCTGACAATCCCGGCAATCAGCCCCAGCATTTT.

This sequence joins TRBV6-1 and TRBJ2-7, with 7 bases aligning to TRBD2. The trim removed 0 bases at V and 7 bases at J, leaving 12 bases unmatched. There are 16 residues in the CDR3. Germline V lookup: CDR1 MNHNS, CDR2 SASEGT. The CDR3 here is CASSEAGGGPSREQYV. In nucleotides, the CDR3 is TGTGCCAGCAGTGAAGCCGGGGGAGGGCCCTCGAGGGAGCAGTACGTC.

J is TRBJ1-5 and V is TRBV6-7; no clear D. TRBV6-7 is sorted into the ORF group, with uncertain function. Trimming took off 4 bases at V and 3 bases at J, with 10 bases between the two ends. CDR3 length equals 14 residues. The CDR3 loop reads CASSSGHFNQPQHF. CDR3 bases: TGTGCCAGCAGTTCTGGGCACTTCAATCAGCCCCAGCATTTT.

The chain has TRBV9 and TRBJ1-2, with no clear D. With 0 bases removed from V and 1 base from J, the gap between germline ends came to 16 bases. CDR3 length: 17 amino acids. Germline CDR1 and CDR2: SGDLS and YYNGEE. CDR3 loop: CASSVAPGSSFNYGYTF. The CDR3 nucleotides read TGTGCCAGCAGCGTAGCCCCGGGCTCTTCTTTTAACTATGGCTACACCTTC.

The CDR3 loop is CASSLSGPTNEQFF. Written as DNA, the CDR3 is TGTGCCAGCAGTTTATCGGGCCCCACCAATGAGCAGTTCTTC. V usage is TRBV27 and J usage is TRBJ2-1; D gene uncertain. Trimming took off 0 bases at V and 6 bases at J, with 9 bases between the two ends. Germline loops: CDR1 MNHEY, CDR2 SMNVEV (reference sequence). The CDR3 loop spans 14 amino acids.

The J gene is TRBJ2-3, the V gene TRBV11-1; D remains unclear. Trimming took off 5 bases at V and 2 bases at J, with 17 bases between the two ends. There are 16 residues in the CDR3. CDR1 and CDR2 (germline): SGHAT, FQDESV (reference sequence). The CDR3 nucleotides are TGTGCCAGCAGCCAACGGCGACTGACGCCCACAGATACGCAGTATTTT. This gives the protein CASSQRRLTPTDTQYF.

The rearrangement joins TRBV2 to TRBJ2-1; 10 bases are shared with TRBD2. The CDR3 loop spans 15 amino acids. V shed 6 bases and J 6 bases; nucleotides not matched to a gene: 8. Germline values: CDR1 SNHLY, CDR2 FYNNEI. CDR3 nucleotides: TGTGCCAGCAGGATAGGACTAGCGGCTATCAATGAGCAGTTCTTC. It translates to CASRIGLAAINEQFF.

V gene TRBV4-3 combines with J gene TRBJ2-7; D perhaps matches TRBD1 (6 bases). V shed 2 bases and J shed 3 bases, with 14 bases lying between them. The CDR3 contains 15 residues. From germline, CDR1 is LGHNA and CDR2 YSLEER. The CDR3 coding sequence is TGCGCCAGCAGCCAAACCTGGACAGATAGCTACGAGCAGTACTTC. Protein: CASSQTWTDSYEQYF.

The chain uses TRBV4-3 and TRBJ2-1; 7 bases agree with TRBD2. Germline V gene lookup returns CDR1 LGHNA and CDR2 YSLEER. CDR3 length equals 13 residues. The V and J ends lost 5 bases and 5 bases, in that order; junction bases with no gene match: 3. The CDR3 DNA follows: TGCGCCAGCAGCTGGGGGGGTAACAATGAGCAGTTCTTC. Its protein product is CASSWGGNNEQFF.

The chain carries TRBV5-5 and TRBJ2-1; the D gene is possibly TRBD1 (6 bases). The CDR3 runs to 15 residues. Germline lookup yields CDR1 SGHKS and CDR2 YYEKEE (reference sequence). Trimming cost V 2 bases and J 0 bases, with 9 bases left between them. The CDR3 DNA is TGTGCCAGCAGCTTTGGGGGCAGCTCCTACAATGAGCAGTTCTTC. It is translated as CASSFGGSSYNEQFF.

The sample holds a few counts of this clone. The V and J genes are TRBV6-6 and TRBJ1-1, with a tentative D call TRBD1 (6 bases). The V and J ends lost 6 bases and 2 bases respectively, with 19 bases between them. Germline V CDR1 and CDR2: MNHNY, SVGAGI (reference sequence). The CDR3 runs to 16 residues. This chain's CDR3 is CASRPDPGAPNTEAFF. As DNA, the CDR3 is TGTGCCAGCAGGCCTGATCCAGGGGCACCTAACACTGAAGCTTTCTTT.

This rearrangement joins TRBV18 to TRBJ1-1, with TRBD1 identical over 9 bases. The V gene end was trimmed by 4 bases and the J gene end by 1 base; junction bases not matched to a gene: 1. Germline CDR1 is KGHSH and CDR2 is LQKENI. The CDR3 extends over 14 amino acids. The CDR3 protein is CASSQGQGNTEAFF. The CDR3 DNA reads as TGTGCCAGCTCACAGGGACAGGGGAACACTGAAGCTTTCTTT.

The chain carries TRBV30 and TRBJ2-4, with a tentative D call TRBD1 (6 bases). The CDR3 spans 15 residues. The germline CDR1 and CDR2 sequences are GTSNPN and SVGIG (reference sequence). V lost 0 bases to trimming and J lost 0 bases, with 9 bases between them. CDR3 protein: CAWSVGGPAKNIQYF. For the CDR3, the DNA is TGTGCCTGGAGTGTAGGGGGACCAGCCAAAAACATTCAGTACTTC. The complete variable domain, with remaining parts taken from reference TRBV30 and TRBJ2-4, reads SQTIHQWPATLVQPVGSPLSLECTVEGTSNPNLYWYRQAAGRGLQLLFYSVGIGQISSEVPQNLSASRPQDRQFILSSKKLLLSDSGFYLCAWSVGGPAKNIQYFGAGTRLSVL.

The V call is TRBV6-1, the J call TRBJ2-1; 8 bases are shared with TRBD1. From germline, CDR1 is MNHNS and CDR2 SASEGT. The V and J ends lost 2 bases and 4 bases, in that order; junction bases with no gene match: 4. CDR3 size: 15 residues. The CDR3 coding sequence is TGTGCCAGCAGTGAACCGGACAGGGCATACAATGAGCAGTTCTTC. Protein product: CASSEPDRAYNEQFF.

V is TRBV11-2 and J is TRBJ2-1; D is uncertain. Trimming pared 5 bases from V and 0 bases from J, leaving 14 bases between. The CDR3 length is 16 residues. Germline V CDR1 and CDR2: SGHAT, FQNNGV. As DNA, the CDR3 is TGTGCCAGCAGCAACCGACGGTTAAGCTCCTACAATGAGCAGTTCTTC. It specifies CASSNRRLSSYNEQFF. The entire variable domain, with the rest obtained from reference TRBV11-2 and TRBJ2-1, is as follows: EAGVAQSPRYKIIEKRQSVAFWCNPISGHATLYWYQQILGQGPKLLIQFQNNGVVDDSQLPKDRFSAERLKGVDSTLKIQPAKLEDSAVYLCASSNRRLSSYNEQFFGPGTRLTVL.

J is TRBJ2-3 and V is TRBV19; 7 bases match TRBD1. This CDR3 spans 15 amino acids. V shed 4 bases, J shed 0 bases, and the junction held 4 bases outside the gene matches. Germline V CDR1 and CDR2: LNHDA, SQIVND (reference sequence). The CDR3 reads CASSRDRESTDTQYF. The CDR3 DNA follows: TGTGCCAGTAGTAGAGACAGGGAGAGCACAGATACGCAGTATTTT. Full variable domain (remainder filled in from reference TRBV19 and TRBJ2-3): DGGITQSPKYLFRKEGQNVTLSCEQNLNHDAMYWYRQDPGQGLRLIYYSQIVNDFQKGDIAEGYSVSREKKESFPLTVTSAQKNPTAFYLCASSRDRESTDTQYFGPGTRLTVL.

V usage is TRBV5-1 and J usage is TRBJ1-2, with D maybe TRBD1 (5 bases). V lost 4 bases and J lost 9, with 19 bases in between. The CDR3 length is 14 residues. Looked up from germline, CDR1 is SGHRS and CDR2 is YFSETQ. CDR3 bases: TGCGCCAGCAGCCCAGGAGGACAAGTTGTGAGCTACACCTTC. Translation gives CASSPGGQVVSYTF.

The chain couples TRBV4-3 to TRBJ1-2; a weak D match, TRBD1 (6 bases). Between the trimmed V and J ends, which lost 3 bases and 1 base, there was a span of 18 bases. The CDR3 is 17 residues long. Germline-derived CDR1 and CDR2 are LGHNA and YSLEER. CDR3 protein: CASSHDIRQAFNYGYTF. CDR3 bases: TGCGCCAGCAGCCACGACATACGACAGGCTTTTAACTATGGCTACACCTTC.

This clone came up a few times. The rearrangement links TRBV7-9 to TRBJ1-1, with D tentatively TRBD1 (6 bases). This CDR3 has 15 amino acids. With 2 bases removed from V and 1 base from J, the gap between germline ends came to 11 bases. CDR1 is SEHNR, CDR2 FQNEAQ, per germline (reference sequence). CDR3 DNA sequence: TGTGCCAGCAGCTTATCGGCGACAGGGAACACTGAAGCTTTCTTT. Translation gives CASSLSATGNTEAFF.

The CDR3 DNA follows: TGCGCCAGCAGCCAAGAAGATGGGGTCTATGGCTACACCTTC. Translated, it gives CASSQEDGVYGYTF. The J gene is TRBJ1-2, the V gene TRBV4-3; no clear D gene. The length of the CDR3 is 14 residues. From germline, CDR1 is LGHNA and CDR2 YSLEER. The V end was cut by 0 bases, the J end by 4 bases, with 9 bases between.